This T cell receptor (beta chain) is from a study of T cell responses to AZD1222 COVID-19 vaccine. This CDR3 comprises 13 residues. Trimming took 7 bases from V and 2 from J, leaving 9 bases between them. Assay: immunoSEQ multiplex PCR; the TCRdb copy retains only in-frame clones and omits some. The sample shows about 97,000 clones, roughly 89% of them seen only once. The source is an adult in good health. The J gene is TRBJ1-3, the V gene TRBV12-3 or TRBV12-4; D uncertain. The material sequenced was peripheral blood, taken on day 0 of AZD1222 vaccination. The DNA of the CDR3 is TGTGCCAGCATATCCGGGACTGGAAACACCATATATTTT. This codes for CASISGTGNTIYF.